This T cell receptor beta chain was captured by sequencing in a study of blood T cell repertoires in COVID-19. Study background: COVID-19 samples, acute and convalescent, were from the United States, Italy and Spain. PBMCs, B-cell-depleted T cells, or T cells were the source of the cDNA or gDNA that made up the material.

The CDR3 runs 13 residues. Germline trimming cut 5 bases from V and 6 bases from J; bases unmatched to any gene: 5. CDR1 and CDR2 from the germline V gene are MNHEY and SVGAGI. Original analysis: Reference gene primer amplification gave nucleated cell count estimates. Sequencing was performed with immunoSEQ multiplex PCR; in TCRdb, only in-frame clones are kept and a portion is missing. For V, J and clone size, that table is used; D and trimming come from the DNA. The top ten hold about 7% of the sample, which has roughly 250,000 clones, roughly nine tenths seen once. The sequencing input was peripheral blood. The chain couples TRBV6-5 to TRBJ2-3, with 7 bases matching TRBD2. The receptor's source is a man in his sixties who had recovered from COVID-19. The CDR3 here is CASSTTGGDTQYF. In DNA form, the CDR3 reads TGTGCCAGCAGTACCACCGGGGGGGATACGCAGTATTTT.